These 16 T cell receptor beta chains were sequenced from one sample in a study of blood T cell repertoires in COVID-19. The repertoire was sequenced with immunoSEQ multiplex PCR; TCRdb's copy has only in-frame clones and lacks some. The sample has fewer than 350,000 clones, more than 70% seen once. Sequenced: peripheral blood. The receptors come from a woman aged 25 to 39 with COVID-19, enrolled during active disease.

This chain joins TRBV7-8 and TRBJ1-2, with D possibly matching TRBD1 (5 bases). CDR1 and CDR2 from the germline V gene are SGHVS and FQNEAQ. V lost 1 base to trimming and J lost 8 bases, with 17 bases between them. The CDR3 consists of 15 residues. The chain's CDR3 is CASSLVGQGDGGYTF. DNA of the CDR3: TGTGCCAGCAGCTTAGTAGGCCAGGGTGACGGCGGCTACACCTTC. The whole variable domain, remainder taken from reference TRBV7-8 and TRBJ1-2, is GAGVSQSPRYKVAKRGQDVALRCDPISGHVSLFWYQQALGQGPEFLTYFQNEAQLDKSGLPSDRFFAERPEGSVSTLKIQRTQQEDSAVYLCASSLVGQGDGGYTFGSGTRLTVV.

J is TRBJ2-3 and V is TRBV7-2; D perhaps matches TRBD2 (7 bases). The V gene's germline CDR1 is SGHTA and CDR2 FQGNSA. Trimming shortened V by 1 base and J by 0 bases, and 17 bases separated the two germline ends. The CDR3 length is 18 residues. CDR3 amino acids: CASSLGLGRGPSTDTQYF. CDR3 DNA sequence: TGTGCCAGCAGCTTAGGACTTGGGCGGGGGCCCAGCACAGATACGCAGTATTTT.

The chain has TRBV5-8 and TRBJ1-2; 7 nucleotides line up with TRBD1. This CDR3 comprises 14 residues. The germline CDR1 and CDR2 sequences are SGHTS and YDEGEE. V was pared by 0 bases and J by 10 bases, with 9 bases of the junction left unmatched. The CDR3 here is CASSLGRGPAAYTF. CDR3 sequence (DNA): TGTGCCAGCAGCTTGGGGAGGGGGCCCGCGGCCTACACCTTC. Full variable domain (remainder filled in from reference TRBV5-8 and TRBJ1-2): EAGVTQSPTHLIKTRGQQATLRCSPISGHTSVYWYQQALGLGLQFLLWYDEGEERNRGNFPPRFSGRQFPNYSSELNVNALELEDSALYLCASSLGRGPAAYTFGSGTRLTVV.

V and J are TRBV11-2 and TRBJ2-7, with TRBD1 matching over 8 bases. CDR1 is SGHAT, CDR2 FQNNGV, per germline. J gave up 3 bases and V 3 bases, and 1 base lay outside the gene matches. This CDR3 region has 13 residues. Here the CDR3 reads CASSLGQVYEQYF. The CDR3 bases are TGTGCCAGCAGCTTGGGACAGGTCTACGAGCAGTACTTC.

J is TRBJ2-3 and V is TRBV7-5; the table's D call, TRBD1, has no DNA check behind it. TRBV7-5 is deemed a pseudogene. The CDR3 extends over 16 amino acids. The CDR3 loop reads CVRREGTCYSTDTQYF. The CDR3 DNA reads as TGTGTCAGAAGAGAGGGGACATGCTATAGCACAGATACGCAGTATTTT.

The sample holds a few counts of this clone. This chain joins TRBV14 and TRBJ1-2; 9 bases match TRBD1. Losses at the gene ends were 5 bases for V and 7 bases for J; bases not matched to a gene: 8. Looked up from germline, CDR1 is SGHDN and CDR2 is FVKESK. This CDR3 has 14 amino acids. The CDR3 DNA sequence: TGTGCCAGCAGCGACTTGACAGGGGGACGTGGCTACACCTTC. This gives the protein CASSDLTGGRGYTF.

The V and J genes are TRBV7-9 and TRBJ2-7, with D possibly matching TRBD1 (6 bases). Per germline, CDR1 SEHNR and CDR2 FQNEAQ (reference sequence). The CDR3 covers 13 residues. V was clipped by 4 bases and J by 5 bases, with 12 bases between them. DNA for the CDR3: TGTGCCAGCAGCTCCTCAGGGGTCCACGAGCAGTACGTC. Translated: CASSSSGVHEQYV.

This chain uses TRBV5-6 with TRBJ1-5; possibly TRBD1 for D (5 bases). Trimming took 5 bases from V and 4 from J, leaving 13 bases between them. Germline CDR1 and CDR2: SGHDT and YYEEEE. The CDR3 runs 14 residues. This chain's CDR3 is CASSSGTGNQPQHF. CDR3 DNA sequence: TGTGCCAGCAGTTCCGGGACTGGTAATCAGCCCCAGCATTTT.

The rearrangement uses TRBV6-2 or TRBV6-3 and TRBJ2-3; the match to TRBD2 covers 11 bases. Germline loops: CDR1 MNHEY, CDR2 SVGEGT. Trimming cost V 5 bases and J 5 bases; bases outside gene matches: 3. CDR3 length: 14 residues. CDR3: CASSHGLAGDTQYF. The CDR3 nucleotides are TGTGCCAGCAGTCACGGACTAGCGGGAGATACGCAGTATTTT.

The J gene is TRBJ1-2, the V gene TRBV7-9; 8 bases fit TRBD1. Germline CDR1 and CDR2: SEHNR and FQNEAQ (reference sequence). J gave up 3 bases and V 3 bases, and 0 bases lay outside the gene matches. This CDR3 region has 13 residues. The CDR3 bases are TGTGCCAGCAGCTTGGGACAGGACTATGGCTACACCTTC. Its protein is CASSLGQDYGYTF.

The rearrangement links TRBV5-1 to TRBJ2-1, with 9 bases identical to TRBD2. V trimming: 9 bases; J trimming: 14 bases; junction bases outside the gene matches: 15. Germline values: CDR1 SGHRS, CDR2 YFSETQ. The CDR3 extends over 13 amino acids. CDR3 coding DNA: TGCGCCACCAGGGAGGGGTCTAGCGGGGAGGAGTTCTTC. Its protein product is CATREGSSGEEFF.

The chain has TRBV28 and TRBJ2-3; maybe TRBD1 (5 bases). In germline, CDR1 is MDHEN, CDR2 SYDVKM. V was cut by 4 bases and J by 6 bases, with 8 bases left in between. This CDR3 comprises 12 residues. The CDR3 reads CASSSYRDTQYF. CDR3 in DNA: TGTGCCAGCAGTTCCTACAGGGATACGCAGTATTTT.

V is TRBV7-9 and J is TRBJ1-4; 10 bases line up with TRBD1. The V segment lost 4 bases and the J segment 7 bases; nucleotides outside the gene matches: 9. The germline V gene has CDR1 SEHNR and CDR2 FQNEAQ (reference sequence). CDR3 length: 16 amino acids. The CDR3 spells CASSWDRTGGFEKLFF. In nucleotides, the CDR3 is TGTGCCAGCAGCTGGGACCGGACAGGGGGTTTTGAAAAACTGTTTTTT.

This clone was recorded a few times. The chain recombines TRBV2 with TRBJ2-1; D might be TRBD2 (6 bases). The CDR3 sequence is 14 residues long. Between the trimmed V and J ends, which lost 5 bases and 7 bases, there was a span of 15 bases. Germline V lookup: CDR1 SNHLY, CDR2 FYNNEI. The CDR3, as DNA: TGTGCCAGCAGTCGGGACTCCTCACGGAATGAGCAGTTCTTC. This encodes CASSRDSSRNEQFF.

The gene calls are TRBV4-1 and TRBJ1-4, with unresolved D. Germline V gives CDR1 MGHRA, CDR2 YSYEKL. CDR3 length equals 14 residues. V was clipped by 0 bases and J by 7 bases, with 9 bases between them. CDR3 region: CASSQDGSGEKLFF. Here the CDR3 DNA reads TGCGCCAGCAGCCAAGATGGATCGGGTGAAAAACTGTTTTTT.

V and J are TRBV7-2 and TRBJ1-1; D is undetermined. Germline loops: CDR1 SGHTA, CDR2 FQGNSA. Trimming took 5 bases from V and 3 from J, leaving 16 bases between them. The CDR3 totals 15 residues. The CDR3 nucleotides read TGTGCCAGCAGCCATCAGTACCTCGGGGACACTGAAGCTTTCTTT. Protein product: CASSHQYLGDTEAFF. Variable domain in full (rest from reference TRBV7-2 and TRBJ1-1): GAGVSQSPSNKVTEKGKDVELRCDPISGHTALYWYRQSLGQGLEFLIYFQGNSAPDKSGLPSDRFSAERTGGSVSTLTIQRTQQEDSAVYLCASSHQYLGDTEAFFGQGTRLTVV.